The T cell receptor (beta chain) under discussion was sequenced for a study of T cells in Graves' hyperthyroidism and ophthalmopathy. TCR beta CDR3 regions were amplified from RNA. In the first-round RT-PCR of the TCR CDR3, the HTBI primer set was used. TCRdb independently ran MiXCR on the multiplex PCR reads; one entry per CDR3 protein. The table has roughly 750,000 distinct CDR3 sequences, 15% to 20% seen once; the top ten hold around 7.7%. Germline lookup yields CDR1 MNHNS and CDR2 SASEGT. The V end was cut by 7 bases, the J end by 1 base, with 14 bases between. The CDR3 spans 15 residues. This clonotype was seen only a few times.

The source material was blood. The receptor was isolated from a young man with Graves' hyperthyroidism. The chain recombines TRBV6-1 with TRBJ2-4; the D is unclear. This CDR3 is CASITLTGAKNIQYF. In DNA form, the CDR3 reads TGTGCCAGCATAACCCTTACCGGGGCCAAAAACATTCAGTACTTC.